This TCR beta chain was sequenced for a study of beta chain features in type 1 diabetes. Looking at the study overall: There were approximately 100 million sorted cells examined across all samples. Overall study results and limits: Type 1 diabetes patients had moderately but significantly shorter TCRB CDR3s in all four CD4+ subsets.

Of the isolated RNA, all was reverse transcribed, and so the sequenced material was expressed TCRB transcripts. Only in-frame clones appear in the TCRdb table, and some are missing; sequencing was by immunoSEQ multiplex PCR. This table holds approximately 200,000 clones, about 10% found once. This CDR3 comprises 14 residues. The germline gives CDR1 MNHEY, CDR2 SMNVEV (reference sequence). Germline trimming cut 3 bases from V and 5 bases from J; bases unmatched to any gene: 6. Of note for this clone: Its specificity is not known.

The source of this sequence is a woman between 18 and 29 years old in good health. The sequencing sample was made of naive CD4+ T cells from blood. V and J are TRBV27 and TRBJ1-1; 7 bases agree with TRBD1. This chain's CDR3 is CASSFRQGVTEAFF. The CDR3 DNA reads TGTGCCAGCAGTTTCCGACAGGGAGTGACTGAAGCTTTCTTT.